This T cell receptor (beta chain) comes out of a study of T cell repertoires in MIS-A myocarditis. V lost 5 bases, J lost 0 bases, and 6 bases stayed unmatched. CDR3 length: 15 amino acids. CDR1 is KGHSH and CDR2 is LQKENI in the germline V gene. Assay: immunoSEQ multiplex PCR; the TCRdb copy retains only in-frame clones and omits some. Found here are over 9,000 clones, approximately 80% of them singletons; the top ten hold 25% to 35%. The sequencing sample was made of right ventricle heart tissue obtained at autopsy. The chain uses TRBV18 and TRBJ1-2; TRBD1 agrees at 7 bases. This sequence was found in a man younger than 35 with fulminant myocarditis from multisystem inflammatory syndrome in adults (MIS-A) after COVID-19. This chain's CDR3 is CASSSTGQPNYGYTF. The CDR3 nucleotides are TGTGCCAGCTCATCCACGGGACAGCCTAACTATGGCTACACCTTC. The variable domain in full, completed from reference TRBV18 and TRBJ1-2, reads NAGVMQNPRHLVRRRGQEARLRCSPMKGHSHVYWYRQLPEEGLKFMVYLQKENIIDESGMPKERFSAEFPKEGPSILRIQQVVRGDSAAYFCASSSTGQPNYGYTFGSGTRLTVV.